What follows describes a single T cell receptor beta chain. Its antigen is unidentified. The source of the sample is a study of Ad26.COV2.S vaccination and SARS-CoV-2 variants. As for the study in general: Dosing was one shot or two shots 56 days apart.

Sequencing was performed with immunoSEQ multiplex PCR; in TCRdb, only in-frame clones are kept and a portion is missing. The sample has about 680,000 clones, 80% to 90% seen once. Treatment reported: about 20 received Ad26.COV2.S at low or high dose, single or two shots; about 5 received placebo; per-sample allocation not given. The investigators took samples on day 63 after the first vaccine or placebo injection. An Ad26 vector expressing Wuhan-strain SARS-CoV-2 spike served as the vaccine. General study findings and limits: Vaccinees reportedly had broad spike-specific CD8+ and CD4+ T cell responses. Vaccinees and placebo recipients showed similar non-spike TCR breadth.

The CDR3 is 15 amino acids. Germline assignment: CDR1 LGHNT and CDR2 FRNRAP. Losses at the gene ends were 3 bases for V and 4 bases for J; bases not matched to a gene: 5. The receptor's source is a person between 18 and 60 years old who received the Ad26.COV2.S COVID-19 vaccine or a placebo. The V call is TRBV12-5, the J call TRBJ1-1; 10 nucleotides line up with TRBD1. The sequenced sample was peripheral blood, obtained in a trial of Ad26.COV2.S vaccine versus placebo. CDR3 sequence reads: CASGFLGQGFTEAFF. CDR3 bases: TGTGCTAGTGGTTTCTTGGGACAGGGGTTCACTGAAGCTTTCTTT.